This T cell receptor beta chain comes out of a study of control samples from healthy donors and cancer patients. The table lists this clone with a few counts. The protocol was immunoSEQ multiplex PCR, while the TCRdb copy is restricted to in-frame clones and leaves out a portion. The profile shows 150,000 to 200,000 clones, approximately 94% of them singletons. Germline loops: CDR1 LGHNA, CDR2 YSLEER. With 4 bases removed from V and 7 bases from J, the gap between germline ends came to 19 bases. This CDR3 has 16 residues. This clonotype was sampled from a man aged 60 to 75 with colorectal cancer. The chain combines TRBV4-3 with TRBJ1-4, with D hard to call. Sequenced sample: PBMCs. The CDR3 loop reads CASSPGWRVRGEKLFF. The CDR3 nucleotides read TGCGCCAGCAGCCCTGGGTGGCGGGTACGGGGTGAAAAACTGTTTTTT.